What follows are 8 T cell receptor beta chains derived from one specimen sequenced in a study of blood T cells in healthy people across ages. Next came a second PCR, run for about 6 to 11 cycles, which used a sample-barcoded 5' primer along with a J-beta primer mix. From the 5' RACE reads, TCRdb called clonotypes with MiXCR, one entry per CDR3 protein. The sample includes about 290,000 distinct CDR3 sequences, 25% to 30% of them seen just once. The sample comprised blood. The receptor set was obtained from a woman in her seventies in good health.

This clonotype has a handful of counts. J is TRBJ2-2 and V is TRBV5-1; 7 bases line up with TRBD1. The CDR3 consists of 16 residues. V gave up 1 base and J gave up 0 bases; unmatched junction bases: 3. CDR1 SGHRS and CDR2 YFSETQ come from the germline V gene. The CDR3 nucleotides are TGCGCCAGCAGCTTGAGGACAGGTTCGAACACCGGGGAGCTGTTTTTT. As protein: CASSLRTGSNTGELFF.

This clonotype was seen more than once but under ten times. Written as DNA, the CDR3 is TGCGCCAGCAGCTTGGAGGGTTTCACTGAAGCTTTCTTT. Amino acids: CASSLEGFTEAFF. The V gene is TRBV5-1, the J gene TRBJ1-1; D gene ambiguous. The CDR3 sequence is 13 residues long. CDR1 is SGHRS, CDR2 YFSETQ, per germline. Trimming cost V 0 bases and J 4 bases, with 7 bases left between them. Together with reference TRBV5-1 and TRBJ1-1, the CDR3 gives the full variable domain: KAGVTQTPRYLIKTRGQQVTLSCSPISGHRSVSWYQQTPGQGLQFLFEYFSETQRNKGNFPGRFSGRQFSNSRSEMNVSTLELGDSALYLCASSLEGFTEAFFGQGTRLTVV.

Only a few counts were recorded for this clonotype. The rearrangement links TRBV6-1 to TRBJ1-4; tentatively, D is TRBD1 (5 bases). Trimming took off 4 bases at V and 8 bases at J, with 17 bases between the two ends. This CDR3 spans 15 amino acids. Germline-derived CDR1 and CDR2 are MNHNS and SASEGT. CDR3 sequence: CASSVRPYEGEKLFF. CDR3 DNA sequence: TGTGCCAGCAGTGTCAGACCGTATGAGGGGGAAAAACTGTTTTTT.

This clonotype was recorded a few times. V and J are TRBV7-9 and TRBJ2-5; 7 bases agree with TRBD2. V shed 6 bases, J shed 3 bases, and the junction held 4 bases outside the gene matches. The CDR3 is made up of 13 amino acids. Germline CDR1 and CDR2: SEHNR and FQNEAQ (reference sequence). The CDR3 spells CASSPGGKETQYF. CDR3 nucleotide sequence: TGTGCCAGCAGTCCGGGAGGCAAAGAGACCCAGTACTTC.

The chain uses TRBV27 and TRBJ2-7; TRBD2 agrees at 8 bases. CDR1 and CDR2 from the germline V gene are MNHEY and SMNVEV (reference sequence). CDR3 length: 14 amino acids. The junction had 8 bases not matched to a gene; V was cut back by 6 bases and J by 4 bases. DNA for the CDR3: TGTGCCAGCAGAAAGCGGGAGAGAAATTACGAGCAGTACTTC. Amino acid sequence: CASRKRERNYEQYF.

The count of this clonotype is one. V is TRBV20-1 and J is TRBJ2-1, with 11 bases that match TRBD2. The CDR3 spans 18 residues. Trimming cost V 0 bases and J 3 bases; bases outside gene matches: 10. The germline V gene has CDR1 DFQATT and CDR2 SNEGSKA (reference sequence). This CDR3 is CSARDLLAGELGYNEQFF. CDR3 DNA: TGCAGTGCTAGAGATCTACTAGCGGGAGAGTTGGGCTACAATGAGCAGTTCTTC.

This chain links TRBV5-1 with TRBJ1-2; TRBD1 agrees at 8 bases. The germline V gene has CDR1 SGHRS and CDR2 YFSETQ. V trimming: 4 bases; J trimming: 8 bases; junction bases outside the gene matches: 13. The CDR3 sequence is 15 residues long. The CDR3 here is CASSVETGTGVGYTF. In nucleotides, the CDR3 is TGCGCCAGCAGCGTAGAAACCGGGACAGGCGTCGGCTACACCTTC.

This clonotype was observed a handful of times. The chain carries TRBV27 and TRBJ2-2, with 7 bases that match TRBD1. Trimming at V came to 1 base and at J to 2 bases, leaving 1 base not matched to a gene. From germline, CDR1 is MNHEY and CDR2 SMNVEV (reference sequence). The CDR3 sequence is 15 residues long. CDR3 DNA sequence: TGTGCCAGCAGTTTATGGGACAGTAACACCGGGGAGCTGTTTTTT. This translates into CASSLWDSNTGELFF.